One sample yielded the 17 T cell receptor beta chains listed below, sequenced in a study of blood T cell repertoires in COVID-19. Profiled with immunoSEQ multiplex PCR; TCRdb holds only in-frame clones, not every one. The sample carries around 250,000 clones, about 87% recorded once. Sequenced material: PBMCs or T cells enriched from blood (not recorded which). Receptors originate from a middle-aged woman who had been exposed to COVID-19.

V and J are TRBV7-2 and TRBJ2-5; D call uncertain. The germline V gene encodes CDR1 SGHTA and CDR2 FQGNSA. This CDR3 is built from 12 residues. The V gene lost 3 bases and the J gene lost 5 bases, with 7 bases spanning the gap. CDR3 DNA: TGTGCCAGCAGCTTTAAACAGGAGACCCAGTACTTC. This encodes CASSFKQETQYF.

V and J are TRBV4-3 and TRBJ1-2; TRBD1 matches at 10 bases. Germline CDR1 reads LGHNA; CDR2 reads YSLEER. With 4 bases clipped from V and 3 bases from J, the junction kept 5 bases outside the gene matches. CDR3 length equals 15 residues. CDR3 nucleotides: TGCGCCAGCAGCCGACCGGGACAGGGGCACTATGGCTACACCTTC. Translating gives CASSRPGQGHYGYTF.

This chain uses TRBV4-1 with TRBJ2-1, with 10 nucleotides matching TRBD2. The length of the CDR3 is 17 residues. After removal of 2 bases from V and 7 bases from J, the junction contained 11 bases not matched to a gene. CDR1 MGHRA and CDR2 YSYEKL come from the germline V gene. Here the CDR3 DNA reads TGCGCCAGCAGCCAAAAGGAGATAGCGGGGGGTAGAAATGAGCAGTTCTTC. Protein sequence: CASSQKEIAGGRNEQFF.

The gene calls are TRBV5-1 and TRBJ2-7, with D possibly matching TRBD2 (5 bases). There are 14 residues in the CDR3. CDR1 is SGHRS and CDR2 is YFSETQ in the germline V gene. The CDR3 nucleotides are TGTGCCAGCAGCTTGGGTCCCGGGACCTACGAGCAGTACGTC. Amino acid sequence: CASSLGPGTYEQYV.

This sequence joins TRBV6-4 and TRBJ2-3; the D gene is possibly TRBD1 (6 bases). The CDR3 runs to 14 residues. Deletions cut 5 bases from V and 0 bases from J, with 9 bases between. Looked up from germline, CDR1 is MRHNA and CDR2 is SNTAGT. As DNA, the CDR3 is TGTGCCAGCAGTCAAGACAGGAGCACAGATACGCAGTATTTT. This gives the protein CASSQDRSTDTQYF.

This clone was found a few times. This chain connects TRBV28 to TRBJ1-2; D unclear. The CDR3 has 12 residues. Germline assignment: CDR1 MDHEN and CDR2 SYDVKM. The V and J ends lost 6 bases and 1 base respectively, with 6 bases between them. The CDR3 sequence is CASSGGNYGYTF. The CDR3 DNA is TGTGCCAGCAGCGGAGGTAACTATGGCTACACCTTC.

V and J are TRBV7-9 and TRBJ1-2, with TRBD1 as a possible D gene (6 bases). The CDR3 is 12 amino acids. Trimming left V 4 bases short and J 5 bases short, with 8 bases between. Looked up from germline, CDR1 is SEHNR and CDR2 is FQNEAQ (reference sequence). CDR3 bases: TGTGCCAGCAGCTGGGACACTTATGGCTACACCTTC. It translates to CASSWDTYGYTF.

The gene calls are TRBV4-3 and TRBJ2-7; D might be TRBD1 (5 bases). The germline CDR1 and CDR2 sequences are LGHNA and YSLEER. The V and J ends lost 2 bases and 3 bases respectively, with 11 bases between them. CDR3 length equals 14 residues. The chain's CDR3 is CASSQYAGNYEQYF. As DNA, the CDR3 is TGCGCCAGCAGCCAATACGCAGGGAACTACGAGCAGTACTTC.

Note on this clone: One end of the junction is discordant with germline, which a read error may explain. V gene TRBV5-1 combines with J gene TRBJ2-1, with a possible D match to TRBD2 (5 bases). CDR1 is SGHRS, CDR2 YFSETQ, per germline. This CDR3 contains 14 residues. The CDR3 DNA follows: TGTGCCAGCAGCTTAAACCGGAGGTACAATGAGCAGTTCTTC. This gives the protein CASSLNRRYNEQFF.

This chain connects TRBV9 to TRBJ1-2, with a possible D match to TRBD1 (5 bases). V lost 7 bases and J 2 bases, leaving 9 bases between the germline ends. The germline V gene encodes CDR1 SGDLS and CDR2 YYNGEE. The CDR3 loop spans 12 amino acids. In DNA, the CDR3 is TGTGCCAGCTTGGGGGGGAACTATGGCTACACCTTC. Amino acids: CASLGGNYGYTF. The full variable domain, rest sourced from reference TRBV9 and TRBJ1-2, is DSGVTQTPKHLITATGQRVTLRCSPRSGDLSVYWYQQSLDQGLQFLIQYYNGEERAKGNILERFSAQQFPDLHSELNLSSLELGDSALYFCASLGGNYGYTFGSGTRLTVV.

The V gene is TRBV2, the J gene TRBJ1-4; D call uncertain. Germline lookup yields CDR1 SNHLY and CDR2 FYNNEI. This CDR3 spans 14 amino acids. The V end lost 7 bases, the J end lost 0 bases, and 9 bases lay between the germline ends. Written as DNA, the CDR3 is TGTGCCAGCAAGCGTTTGACAACTAATGAAAAACTGTTTTTT. Translation: CASKRLTTNEKLFF.

The chain employs TRBV6-7 and TRBJ1-3, with 7 bases lining up with TRBD1. TRBV6-7 is flagged as an ORF with uncertain function. V lost 5 bases, J lost 0 bases, and 19 bases stayed unmatched. The CDR3 runs to 20 residues. In DNA, the CDR3 is TGTGCCAGCAGTCGAACCCCAGGACAGGTGTTATTAAGCTCTGGAAACACCATATATTTT. This codes for CASSRTPGQVLLSSGNTIYF.

The chain recombines TRBV7-2 with TRBJ2-3; a possible D gene is TRBD2 (5 bases). The V gene lost 2 bases and the J gene lost 3 bases, with 12 bases spanning the gap. In germline, CDR1 is SGHTA, CDR2 FQGNSA. The CDR3 is 15 amino acids. The CDR3 here is CASSLIRGRTDTQYF. The CDR3 bases are TGTGCCAGCAGCTTAATCCGGGGTAGGACAGATACGCAGTATTTT.

The rearrangement links TRBV2 to TRBJ2-1; D ambiguous. Germline V gives CDR1 SNHLY, CDR2 FYNNEI. The germline V and J ends were trimmed by 5 bases and 8 bases, with 16 bases remaining between them. This CDR3 has 14 amino acids. The CDR3 region has the DNA TGTGCCAGCAGTAAAAATTCTCCCGTCTATGAGCAGTTCTTC. Protein: CASSKNSPVYEQFF. Full variable domain (rest looked up from reference TRBV2 and TRBJ2-1): EPEVTQTPSHQVTQMGQEVILRCVPISNHLYFYWYRQILGQKVEFLVSFYNNEISEKSEIFDDQFSVERPDGSNFTLKIRSTKLEDSAMYFCASSKNSPVYEQFFGPGTRLTVL.

V is TRBV24-1 and J is TRBJ2-5, with D possibly matching TRBD1 (5 bases). Germline CDR1 and CDR2: KGHDR and SFDVKD. V shed 4 bases and J shed 2 bases, with 10 bases lying between them. The CDR3 contains 14 residues. This chain's CDR3 is CATSDPTEQETQYF. The CDR3 region has the DNA TGTGCCACCAGTGACCCGACAGAACAAGAGACCCAGTACTTC.

This rearrangement joins TRBV2 to TRBJ1-4; 9 nucleotides agree with TRBD1. J was trimmed by 5 bases and V by 4 bases; bases with no gene match: 2. The CDR3 runs to 14 residues. The germline CDR1 and CDR2 sequences are SNHLY and FYNNEI. Written as DNA, the CDR3 is TGTGCCAGCAGTGCCGGGACAGGGAATGAAAAACTGTTTTTT. This sequence encodes CASSAGTGNEKLFF.

Worth noting for this clone: The junction differs from germline at one of its ends, possibly a read error. This chain links TRBV5-1 with TRBJ2-3; 8 bases match TRBD2. Germline V gene data show CDR1 as SGHRS and CDR2 as YFSETQ. The CDR3 contains 18 residues. This CDR3 is CASSFRPAGSGNADTQYF. The CDR3 DNA follows: TGTGCCAGCAGCTTTCGGCCGGCGGGTAGCGGGAATGCAGATACGCAGTATTTT.